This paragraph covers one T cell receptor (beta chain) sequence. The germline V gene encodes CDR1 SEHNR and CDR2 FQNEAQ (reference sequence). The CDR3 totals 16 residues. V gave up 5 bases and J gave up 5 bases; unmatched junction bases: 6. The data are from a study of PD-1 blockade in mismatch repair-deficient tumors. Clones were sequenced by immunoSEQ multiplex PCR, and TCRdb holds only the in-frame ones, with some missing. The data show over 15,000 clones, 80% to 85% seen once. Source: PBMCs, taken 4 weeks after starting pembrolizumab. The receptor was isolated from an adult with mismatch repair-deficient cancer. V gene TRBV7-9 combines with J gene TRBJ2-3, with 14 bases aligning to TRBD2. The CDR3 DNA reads TGTGCCAGCAGCGGAGGGACTAGCGGGAGTATAGATACGCAGTATTTT. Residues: CASSGGTSGSIDTQYF.